One sample yielded the 21 T cell receptor beta chains listed below, sequenced in a study of cytotoxic CD8 clonotypes in ibrutinib-treated CLL. Some clones are missing from TCRdb's copy, which holds only in-frame ones; the method was immunoSEQ multiplex PCR. The sample includes some 300,000 clones, roughly 79% seen only once; the top ten take over 5%. The sequenced sample was PBMCs, obtained before ibrutinib treatment. Source of these receptors: a human donor with chronic lymphocytic leukemia.

The rearrangement uses TRBV28 and TRBJ1-5; 8 positions agree with TRBD1. Germline CDR1 MDHEN, CDR2 SYDVKM. Losses at the gene ends were 4 bases for V and 5 bases for J; bases not matched to a gene: 7. The CDR3 has 15 amino acids. Written as DNA, the CDR3 is TGTGCCAGCAGTTCCCCGACAGGGGTAGATCAGCCCCAGCATTTT. As protein: CASSSPTGVDQPQHF.

This chain connects TRBV7-9 to TRBJ2-1; 13 bases fit TRBD2. V lost 4 bases and J lost 4; bases outside the gene matches: 4. Germline V CDR1 and CDR2: SEHNR, FQNEAQ (reference sequence). This CDR3 has 16 amino acids. The CDR3 DNA sequence: TGTGCCAGCAGCTCGGGACTAGCGGGATTATACAATGAGCAGTTCTTC. This translates into CASSSGLAGLYNEQFF.

This clone came up a few times. The rearrangement links TRBV7-9 to TRBJ2-2, with no clear D. Trimming stripped 4 bases from V and 6 bases from J, with 3 bases between. CDR1 and CDR2 from the germline V gene are SEHNR and FQNEAQ (reference sequence). The CDR3 consists of 11 residues. The CDR3 region is CASSSSGELFF. CDR3 DNA sequence: TGTGCCAGCAGCTCCTCCGGGGAGCTGTTTTTT.

The J gene is TRBJ2-5, the V gene TRBV2; no reliable D call. Germline loops: CDR1 SNHLY, CDR2 FYNNEI. The CDR3 covers 14 residues. Trimming shortened V by 4 bases and J by 2 bases, and 11 bases separated the two germline ends. The CDR3 protein is CASSVEAPQETQYF. CDR3 coding DNA: TGTGCCAGCAGTGTTGAGGCTCCTCAAGAGACCCAGTACTTC.

V and J are TRBV4-1 and TRBJ2-7; 8 positions match TRBD2. Germline V gives CDR1 MGHRA, CDR2 YSYEKL. This CDR3 contains 15 residues. The ends lost 2 bases at V and 6 bases at J; junction bases unmatched: 9. The CDR3 nucleotides are TGCGCCAGCAGCCAATTTACGGGACTAGACTCCGAGCAGTACTTC. Translation gives CASSQFTGLDSEQYF.

The chain uses TRBV29-1 and TRBJ2-1; TRBD2 matches at 7 bases. The V gene's germline CDR1 is SQVTM and CDR2 ANQGSEA. The CDR3 runs to 13 residues. The J segment lost 5 bases and the V segment lost 5 bases, leaving 6 bases of the junction unmatched. CDR3 sequence (DNA): TGCAGCGTTTGGGGAGGGCCGCACAATGAGCAGTTCTTC. This encodes CSVWGGPHNEQFF.

This sequence joins TRBV7-8 and TRBJ2-7, with 11 bases lining up with TRBD2. CDR3 length: 15 residues. The ends lost 7 bases at V and 2 bases at J; junction bases unmatched: 7. The germline V gene encodes CDR1 SGHVS and CDR2 FQNEAQ. CDR3: CASNRLAGPAYEQYF. As DNA, the CDR3 is TGTGCCAGCAATCGACTAGCGGGGCCTGCCTACGAGCAGTACTTC.

V and J are TRBV30 and TRBJ1-4; no definite D call. The CDR3 loop spans 16 amino acids. Trimming left V 1 base short and J 0 bases short, with 12 bases between. CDR1 is GTSNPN and CDR2 is SVGIG in the germline V gene (reference sequence). The CDR3 region has the DNA TGTGCCTGGAGTGGCCCTACCCCGGCAACTAATGAAAAACTGTTTTTT. Translating gives CAWSGPTPATNEKLFF.

The rearrangement links TRBV18 to TRBJ2-7; D possibly corresponds to TRBD2 (5 bases). The V and J ends lost 2 bases and 5 bases respectively, with 16 bases between them. CDR3 size: 15 residues. Germline assignment: CDR1 KGHSH and CDR2 LQKENI. The CDR3 region has the DNA TGTGCCAGCTCACCAAGCGCGGGTTTCGACAACGAGCAGTACTTC. Translation gives CASSPSAGFDNEQYF.

This clone came up a few times. The chain is built from TRBV25-1 and TRBJ2-4; no reliable D call. Trimming removed 2 bases at V and 6 bases at J, with 2 bases between. The CDR3 totals 11 residues. Germline CDR1 MGHDK, CDR2 SYGVNS. CDR3 residues: CASSERNIQYF. For the CDR3, the DNA is TGTGCCAGCAGTGAAAGAAACATTCAGTACTTC.

This clone was seen a few times. This chain joins TRBV2 and TRBJ1-1; no clear D. Between the trimmed V and J ends, which lost 4 bases and 0 bases, there was a span of 3 bases. Germline V lookup: CDR1 SNHLY, CDR2 FYNNEI. The CDR3 runs to 12 residues. Here the CDR3 reads CASSGVNTEAFF. Here the CDR3 DNA reads TGTGCCAGCAGTGGGGTGAACACTGAAGCTTTCTTT.

The V gene is TRBV5-1, the J gene TRBJ2-7, with 8 bases matching TRBD1. This CDR3 is built from 15 residues. The ends lost 2 bases at V and 5 bases at J; junction bases unmatched: 9. Germline V gene sequence: CDR1 SGHRS, CDR2 YFSETQ. CDR3 DNA sequence: TGCGCCAGCAGCTTAAGTCCAGGGGGCTCGCACGAGCAGTACTTC. Its protein is CASSLSPGGSHEQYF.

The rearrangement uses TRBV4-2 and TRBJ1-2, with 8 bases identical to TRBD1. This CDR3 region has 16 residues. The trim removed 1 base at V and 1 base at J, leaving 5 bases unmatched. The V gene's germline CDR1 is LGHNA and CDR2 YNFKEQ. CDR3 nucleotide sequence: TGTGCCAGCAGCCAAGTGGGACAGGAAATTAACTATGGCTACACCTTC. This codes for CASSQVGQEINYGYTF.

The V call is TRBV6-5, the J call TRBJ1-3, with D unresolved. Germline V gene data show CDR1 as MNHEY and CDR2 as SVGAGI. V shed 7 bases and J shed 2 bases, with 12 bases lying between them. The CDR3 totals 14 residues. CDR3 sequence: CASTQLQTGNTIYF. The CDR3 nucleotides are TGTGCCAGCACCCAACTGCAAACTGGAAACACCATATATTTT.

The chain recombines TRBV27 with TRBJ2-7, with unresolved D. The V gene's germline CDR1 is MNHEY and CDR2 SMNVEV (reference sequence). This CDR3 has 15 residues. Trimming stripped 2 bases from V and 6 bases from J, with 17 bases between. This CDR3 is CASSLLPVSGIEQYF. CDR3 sequence (DNA): TGTGCCAGCAGTTTACTCCCCGTCTCAGGTATCGAGCAGTACTTC.

The DNA of the CDR3 is TGCGCCAGCAGTGACCGGCAAGGCGATGAGCAGTTCTTC. It codes for CASSDRQGDEQFF. The J gene is TRBJ2-1, the V gene TRBV10-1, with D unclear. V was clipped by 3 bases and J by 8 bases, with 11 bases between them. CDR3 size: 13 residues. The germline V gene has CDR1 WNHNN and CDR2 SYGVQD (reference sequence).

The chain is built from TRBV30 and TRBJ1-5; D is unclear. Germline-derived CDR1 and CDR2 are GTSNPN and SVGIG (reference sequence). The V end lost 3 bases, the J end lost 4 bases, and 13 bases lay between the germline ends. The CDR3 runs 14 residues. The CDR3 region has the DNA TGTGCCTGGAGCGTAGGCAACCTTAATCAGCCCCAGCATTTT. Its protein product is CAWSVGNLNQPQHF.

The chain carries TRBV19 and TRBJ2-7; possibly TRBD2 for D (6 bases). The CDR3 is 16 amino acids. V shed 7 bases and J shed 5 bases, with 24 bases lying between them. The V gene's germline CDR1 is LNHDA and CDR2 SQIVND (reference sequence). CDR3 coding DNA: TGTGCCAGTACCCAATCTCCGAGCGCGGGGCGTCACGAGCAGTACTTC. Amino acids: CASTQSPSAGRHEQYF.

The CDR3 region is CASRTSSGRYEQYF. The CDR3 DNA reads as TGTGCCAGCAGGACATCTAGCGGGAGATACGAGCAGTACTTC. This chain links TRBV2 with TRBJ2-7, with 10 bases matching TRBD2. Germline CDR1 is SNHLY and CDR2 is FYNNEI. After removal of 6 bases from V and 4 bases from J, the junction contained 6 bases not matched to a gene. This CDR3 contains 14 residues.

The chain has TRBV5-1 and TRBJ2-7; 8 nucleotides line up with TRBD1. Germline CDR1 is SGHRS and CDR2 is YFSETQ. The V gene end was trimmed by 3 bases and the J gene end by 2 bases; junction bases not matched to a gene: 4. The CDR3 spans 14 residues. Here the CDR3 DNA reads TGCGCCAGCAGCTCGTTGACAGGGGCCTACGAGCAGTACTTC. Its translation: CASSSLTGAYEQYF.

The V call is TRBV27, the J call TRBJ1-3; D is unresolved. This CDR3 is built from 23 residues. Between the trimmed V and J ends, which lost 5 bases and 4 bases, there was a span of 39 bases. The germline V gene has CDR1 MNHEY and CDR2 SMNVEV (reference sequence). As DNA, the CDR3 is TGTGCCAGCAGTCTTGAACAGCGCAGCACCCGCGGTTCATCCGGGTCTGGAGGAAACACCATATATTTT. It is translated as CASSLEQRSTRGSSGSGGNTIYF.